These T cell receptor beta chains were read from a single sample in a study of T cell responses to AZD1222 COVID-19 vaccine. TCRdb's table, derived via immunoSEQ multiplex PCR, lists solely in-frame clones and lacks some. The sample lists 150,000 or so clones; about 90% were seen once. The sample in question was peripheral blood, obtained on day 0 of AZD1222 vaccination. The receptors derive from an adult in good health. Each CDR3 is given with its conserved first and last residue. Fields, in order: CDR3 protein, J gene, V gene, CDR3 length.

CATSRTGTSVINNEQFF TRBJ2-1 TRBV24-1 17
CASSLGQVDTEAFF TRBJ1-1 TRBV27 14
CASGLGGTDTQYF TRBJ2-3 TRBV12-5 13
CASSFPSDGVQYF TRBJ2-7 TRBV7-9 13
CSVVSGSYEQYF TRBJ2-7 TRBV29-1 12
CASSALVEQPQHF TRBJ1-5 TRBV12-3/TRBV12-4 13
CASSQGSSSYNSPLHF TRBJ1-6 TRBV28 16
CAISEDRGGYTF TRBJ1-2 TRBV10-3 12
CASSQTTTNEKLFF TRBJ1-4 TRBV5-4 14
CATSAVSNYEQYF TRBJ2-7 TRBV15 13
CASSLTGLSSGANVLTF TRBJ2-6 TRBV7-6 17
CASSAGGTGGTDTQYF TRBJ2-3 TRBV5-1 16
CASQLGGHYGYTF TRBJ1-2 TRBV28 13
CASTTSLNSYEQYF TRBJ2-7 TRBV5-6 14
CASTMPRGLREQYF TRBJ2-7 TRBV28 14
CASSVGAGDRLGNEQFF TRBJ2-1 TRBV9 17
CASSFPDRGYGYTF TRBJ1-2 TRBV5-4 14
CASSLGGTSYEQYF TRBJ2-7 TRBV5-4 14
CASSRWGAYSNQPQHF TRBJ1-5 TRBV19 16
CASSPRTGNNEQFF TRBJ2-1 TRBV18 14
CASSFLKGSLEQYF TRBJ2-7 TRBV5-5 14
CASNTYTNEKLFF TRBJ1-4 TRBV7-9 13
CSASRDRGPNSPLHF TRBJ1-6 TRBV20-1 15
CASSPGLPNEQFF TRBJ2-1 TRBV7-9 13
CASSRGSSYEQYF TRBJ2-7 TRBV19 13
CASSVATGTYEQYF TRBJ2-7 TRBV9 14
CASSQEGRETNEQFF TRBJ2-1 TRBV14 15
CATSPSRSGAPAEQYF TRBJ2-7 TRBV15 16
CASRDSLGNQPQHF TRBJ1-5 TRBV28 14
CASSQLTGGNTEAFF TRBJ1-1 TRBV14 15
CASSSMGGTEAFF TRBJ1-1 TRBV19 13
CASSPSMKVNEQFF TRBJ2-1 TRBV5-6 14
CASSVTGAVAYEQYF TRBJ2-7 TRBV9 15
CASSQVGGRSETQYF TRBJ2-3 TRBV11-2 15
CASSDRTGPAYEQYF TRBJ2-7 TRBV2 15